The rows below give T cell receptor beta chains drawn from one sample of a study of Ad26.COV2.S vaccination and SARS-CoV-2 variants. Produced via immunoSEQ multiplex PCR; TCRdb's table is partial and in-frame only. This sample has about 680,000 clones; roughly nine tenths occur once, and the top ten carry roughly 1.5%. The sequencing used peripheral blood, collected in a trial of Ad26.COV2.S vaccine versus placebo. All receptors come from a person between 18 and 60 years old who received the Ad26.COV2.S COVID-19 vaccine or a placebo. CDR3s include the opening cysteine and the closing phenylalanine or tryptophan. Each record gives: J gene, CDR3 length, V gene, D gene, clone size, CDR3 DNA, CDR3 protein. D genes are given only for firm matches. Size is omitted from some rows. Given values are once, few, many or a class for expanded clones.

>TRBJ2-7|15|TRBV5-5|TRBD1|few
TGTGCCAGCAGCTTGGATACAGGGGGATGGTACGAGCAGTACTTC
CASSLDTGGWYEQYF
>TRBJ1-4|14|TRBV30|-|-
TGTGCCTGGAGCCTTGGGGGCGGGAATGAAAAACTGTTTTTT
CAWSLGGGNEKLFF
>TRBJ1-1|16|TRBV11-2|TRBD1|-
TGTGCCAGCAGCTTGGCCGGCGAGCGACAGGGTAAGGTAGCTTTCTTT
CASSLAGERQGKVAFF
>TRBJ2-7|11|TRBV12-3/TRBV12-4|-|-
TGTGCCAGCAGTTATGTCGGCGAGCAGTACTTC
CASSYVGEQYF
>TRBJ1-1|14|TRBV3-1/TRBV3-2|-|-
TGTGCCAGCAGCCAACGGAGGGCTGACACTGAAGCTTTCTTT
CASSQRRADTEAFF
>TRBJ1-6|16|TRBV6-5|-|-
TGTGCCAGCAGTTACGGGGGAGGAATAAGTAATTCACCCCTCCACTTT
CASSYGGGISNSPLHF
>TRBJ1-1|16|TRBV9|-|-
TGTGCCAGCAGCGTAGTCCCCGTTGGGGGTGGCACTGAAGCTTTCTTT
CASSVVPVGGGTEAFF
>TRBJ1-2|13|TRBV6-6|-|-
TGTGCCAACTATGGGGGTCTTTCGGTTGGCTACACCTTC
CANYGGLSVGYTF
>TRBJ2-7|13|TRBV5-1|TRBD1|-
TGCGCCAGCAGCTCTGGACAGGTCTACGAGCAGTACTTC
CASSSGQVYEQYF
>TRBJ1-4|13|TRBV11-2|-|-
TGTGCCAGCAGCTTAACCCAAAACGAAAAACTGTTTTTT
CASSLTQNEKLFF
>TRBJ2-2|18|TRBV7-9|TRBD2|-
TGTGCCAGCAGCTTAGGGCGGCTAGCGGGAGGGTTCGCCGGGGAGCTGTTTTTT
CASSLGRLAGGFAGELFF
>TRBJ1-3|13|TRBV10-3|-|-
TGTGCCATCAGTGGCACTTCTGGAAACACCATATATTTT
CAISGTSGNTIYF
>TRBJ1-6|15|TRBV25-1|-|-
TGTGCCAGCAGTGATGTACAGGTTTTTGGTTCACCCCTCCACTTT
CASSDVQVFGSPLHF
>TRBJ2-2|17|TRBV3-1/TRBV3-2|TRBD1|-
TGTGCCAGCAGCCAAGATTTAGGGACAGTTAACACCGGGGAGCTGTTTTTT
CASSQDLGTVNTGELFF
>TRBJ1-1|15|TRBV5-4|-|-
TGTGCCAGCAGCCCCTGGCCAGAGGGGTGGACTGAAGCTTTCTTT
CASSPWPEGWTEAFF
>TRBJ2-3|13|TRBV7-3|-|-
TGTGCCAGCAGCGGAGGTCAGATGGATACGCAGTATTTT
CASSGGQMDTQYF
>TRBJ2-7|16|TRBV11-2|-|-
TGTGCCAGCAGCTTAGATCCGGGGGCCCTTTCCTACGAGCAGTACTTC
CASSLDPGALSYEQYF
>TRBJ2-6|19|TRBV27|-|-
TGTGCCAGCAGTTCCCCGAACAACCGACGCCGCTCTGGGGCCAACGTCCTGACTTTC
CASSSPNNRRRSGANVLTF
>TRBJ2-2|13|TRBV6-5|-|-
TGTGCCAGCAGTTACTCAGATCCCGGGGAGCTGTTTTTT
CASSYSDPGELFF
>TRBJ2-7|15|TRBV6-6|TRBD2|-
TGTGCCAGCAGTTACTCGCTAGCGGGATTCTACGAGCAGTACTTC
CASSYSLAGFYEQYF
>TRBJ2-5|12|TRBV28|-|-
TGTGCCAGCAGGGAGTACCAAGAGACCCAGTACTTC
CASREYQETQYF
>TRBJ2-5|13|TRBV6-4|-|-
TGTGCCAGCAGTCAGGGGGAGGAAGAGACCCAGTACTTC
CASSQGEEETQYF
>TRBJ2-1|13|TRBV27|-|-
TGTGCCAGCAGTGTCCGACCCTACAATGAGCAGTTCTTC
CASSVRPYNEQFF
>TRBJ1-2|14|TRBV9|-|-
TGTGCCAGCAGCGTAGCTTCCTGGGACCTTGGCTACACCTTC
CASSVASWDLGYTF
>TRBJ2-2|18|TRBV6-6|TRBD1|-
TGTGCCAGCAGTCCCCGGGGCAGGGGGCGAGGGTATTCCGGGGAGCTGTTTTTT
CASSPRGRGRGYSGELFF
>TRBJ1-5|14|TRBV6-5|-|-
TGTGCCAGCAGCCGGGCTGATATGTTACAGCCCCAGCATTTT
CASSRADMLQPQHF
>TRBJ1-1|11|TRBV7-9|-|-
TGTGCCAGCAGCTTAAGGACAGAAGCTTTCTTT
CASSLRTEAFF
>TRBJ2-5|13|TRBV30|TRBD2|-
TGTGCCTCAGCGGGTGGCGGGGGAGAGACCCAGTACTTC
CASAGGGGETQYF
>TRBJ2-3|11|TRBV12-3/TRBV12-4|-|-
TGTGCCAGCAGTTTCGGGGATACGCAGTATTTT
CASSFGDTQYF
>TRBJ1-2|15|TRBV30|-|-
TGTGCCTGGAGTGCGGACGACAGGCTAAACTATGGCTACACCTTC
CAWSADDRLNYGYTF
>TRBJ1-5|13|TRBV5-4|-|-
TGTGCCAGCAGCCCGAGCCCCAATCAGCCCCAGCATTTT
CASSPSPNQPQHF
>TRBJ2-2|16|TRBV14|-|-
TGTGCCAGCAGCCAAGTCAGAACAGGATCCACCGGGGAGCTGTTTTTT
CASSQVRTGSTGELFF
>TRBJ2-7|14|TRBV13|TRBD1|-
TGTGCCAGCAGGGCGTGGACAGGGACTTACGAGCAGTACTTC
CASRAWTGTYEQYF
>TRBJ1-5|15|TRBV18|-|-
TGTGCCAGCTCACCAGGGGGGGAGAGTTATCAGCCCCAGCATTTT
CASSPGGESYQPQHF
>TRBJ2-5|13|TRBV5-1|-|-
TGCGCCAGCAGCACAAGAGCACAAGAGACCCAGTACTTC
CASSTRAQETQYF
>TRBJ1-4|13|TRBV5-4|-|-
TGTGCCAGCAGCCCGACGGGGACCGAAAAACTGTTTTTT
CASSPTGTEKLFF
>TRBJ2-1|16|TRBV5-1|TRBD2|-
TGCGCCAGCAGCTTAGAGCGGGAGACGGCCTACAATGAGCAGTTCTTC
CASSLERETAYNEQFF
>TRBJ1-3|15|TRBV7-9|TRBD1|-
TGTGCCAGCAGCTTAGGGCAGGGGGATGGAAACACCATATATTTT
CASSLGQGDGNTIYF
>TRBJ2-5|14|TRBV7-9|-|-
TGTGCCAGCAGCAACCGGGACAACCAAGAGACCCAGTACTTC
CASSNRDNQETQYF
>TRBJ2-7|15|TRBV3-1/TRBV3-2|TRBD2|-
TGTGCCAGCAGCCAAACAGCGGGGAGTTCCTACGAGCAGTACTTC
CASSQTAGSSYEQYF
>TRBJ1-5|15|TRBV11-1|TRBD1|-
TGTGCCAGCAGCCTGACAGGGGCAAGCAATCAGCCCCAGCATTTT
CASSLTGASNQPQHF
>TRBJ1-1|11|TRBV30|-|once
TGTGCCTGGCATGGGGGAACTGAAGCTTTCTTT
CAWHGGTEAFF
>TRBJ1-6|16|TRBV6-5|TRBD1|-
TGTGCCAGCAGTTACTCGGGACAGGGAATTAATTCACCCCTCCACTTT
CASSYSGQGINSPLHF
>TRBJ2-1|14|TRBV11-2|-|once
TGTGCCAGCACCGTAGCGTTCCTTGGGAATGAGCAGTTCTTC
CASTVAFLGNEQFF
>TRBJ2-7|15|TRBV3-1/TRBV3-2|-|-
TGTGCCAGCAGCCAAGACGACAGGCTCTTCTACGAGCAGTACTTC
CASSQDDRLFYEQYF
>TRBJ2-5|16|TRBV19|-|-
TGTGCCAGTAGTAGCCCGGGCGGGGAGAAAGGGGAGACCCAGTACTTC
CASSSPGGEKGETQYF